Below are 2 T cell receptor beta chains sequenced from a single sample in a study of cytomegalovirus exposure and HLA in healthy donors. The PCR was carried out with 60 Vbeta primers and 13 Jbeta primers. The method was immunoSEQ multiplex PCR; TCRdb's version includes in-frame clones alone and lacks a portion of them. In the table there are about 130,000 clones, 81% of which are singletons. The sequenced material came from PBMCs. All receptors derive from a man between 18 and 29 years old in good health and CMV-seropositive.

This clone occurred a few times. The V gene is TRBV5-6, the J gene TRBJ2-2; D remains unclear. This CDR3 comprises 15 residues. Trimming removed 1 base at V and 0 bases at J, with 7 bases between. The germline CDR1 and CDR2 sequences are SGHDT and YYEEEE. The CDR3 sequence: CASSLYGSNTGELFF. CDR3 DNA sequence: TGTGCCAGCAGCTTGTACGGTTCGAACACCGGGGAGCTGTTTTTT.

This chain links TRBV2 with TRBJ2-5; D is possibly TRBD1 (5 bases). Per the germline V gene, CDR1 is SNHLY and CDR2 is FYNNEI. The CDR3 is 12 residues long. Trimming removed 8 bases at V and 3 bases at J, with 10 bases between. This chain's CDR3 is CASQGLEETQYF. Written as DNA, the CDR3 is TGTGCCAGCCAGGGATTGGAAGAGACCCAGTACTTC.